This T cell receptor (beta chain) was recovered during a study of siplizumab effects on memory and regulatory T cells. Whole-study results and caveats: Siplizumab conditions gave an average of around 65% Treg-derived mappable alloreactive CD4+ clones, versus approximately 27% for controls. Proliferating Tregs in siplizumab cultures were never verified as suppressive.

With 2 bases clipped from V and 4 bases from J, the junction kept 7 bases outside the gene matches. The CDR3 runs 15 residues. Germline-derived CDR1 and CDR2 are LGHNA and YNFKEQ. Regarding this clone: Its specificity is not known.

Assaying covered about 10^5 TCR templates per sample. The assay was immunoSEQ multiplex PCR, and TCRdb's table has in-frame clones only and misses some. This table has 95,000 to 100,000 clones, about 90% appearing once. The gene calls are TRBV4-2 and TRBJ2-7; 8 bases match TRBD1. Specimen: non-Treg CD4+ T cells sorted from blood. The TCR sequence derives from a human donor in good health. This CDR3 reads CASSQLETGAYEQYF. CDR3 bases: TGTGCCAGCAGCCAACTAGAGACAGGGGCTTACGAGCAGTACTTC.